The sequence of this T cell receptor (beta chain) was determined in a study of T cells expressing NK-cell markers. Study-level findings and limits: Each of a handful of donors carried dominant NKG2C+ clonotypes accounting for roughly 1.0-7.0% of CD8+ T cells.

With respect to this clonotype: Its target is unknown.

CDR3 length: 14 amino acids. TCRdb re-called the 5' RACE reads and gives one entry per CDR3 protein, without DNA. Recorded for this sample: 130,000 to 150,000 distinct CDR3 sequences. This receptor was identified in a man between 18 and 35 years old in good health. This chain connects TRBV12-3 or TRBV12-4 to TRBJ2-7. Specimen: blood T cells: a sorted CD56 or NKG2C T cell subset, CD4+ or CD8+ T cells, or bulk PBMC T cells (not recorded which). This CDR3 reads CASSSHLDMAEQYF.